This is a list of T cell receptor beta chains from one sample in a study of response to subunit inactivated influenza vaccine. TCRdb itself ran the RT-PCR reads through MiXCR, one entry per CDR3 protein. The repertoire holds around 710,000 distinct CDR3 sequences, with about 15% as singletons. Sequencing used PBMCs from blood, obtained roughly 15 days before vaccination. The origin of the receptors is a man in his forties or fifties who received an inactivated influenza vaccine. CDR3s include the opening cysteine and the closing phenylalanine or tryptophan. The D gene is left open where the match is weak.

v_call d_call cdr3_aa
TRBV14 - CASSQGLAPYGYTF
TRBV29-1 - CSVHAGGNQPQHF
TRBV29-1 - CSGEGHGDNEQFF
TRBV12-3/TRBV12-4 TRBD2 CTLSLKTSGGYSDTQYF
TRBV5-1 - CASSLDRGEVYNEQFF
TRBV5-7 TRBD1 CASSLGQGAAEQYF
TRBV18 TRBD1 CASSPKTGGGETQYF
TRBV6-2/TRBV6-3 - CASSDYSHHNEQFF
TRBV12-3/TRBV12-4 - CASSLERPPAYEQYF
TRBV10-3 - CAIAEAGPSGELFF
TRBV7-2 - CASSLALWVKTQYF
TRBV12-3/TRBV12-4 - CASCRDTNVEQYF
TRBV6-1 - CASSVNGGYGYTF
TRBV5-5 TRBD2 CASSSFVSNGRVVEQFF
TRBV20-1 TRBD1 CSANHGAGGMNTEAFF
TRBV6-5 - CACGEETQYF
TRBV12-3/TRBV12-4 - CASSKGHGAYEQYF
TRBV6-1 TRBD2 CASQPESGGQFF
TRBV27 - CASTYRNTGELFF
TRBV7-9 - CASSLEHSTDTQYF
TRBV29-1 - CSVEGRAGHNEQFF
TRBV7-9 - CASSLAPGSGTEAFF
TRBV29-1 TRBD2 CSVVRGRSTDTQYF
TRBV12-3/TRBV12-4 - CASSSEGTSTDTQYF
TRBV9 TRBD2 CASSVAPSWPVAGYYNEQFF
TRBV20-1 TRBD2 CSDRRGAEDTQYF
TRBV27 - CASSFRRVVSNEQFF
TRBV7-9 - CASSLNVLAKNIQYF
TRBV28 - CASSFRIRGTDTQYF
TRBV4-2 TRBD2 CASSRGGLAGPPGTGELFF
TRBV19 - CASSTYSLSNQPQHF
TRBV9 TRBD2 CASSFSGRPDTQYF
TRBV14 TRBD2 CASRNSGGPTGELFF
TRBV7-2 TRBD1 CASSIMDRGGQPQHF
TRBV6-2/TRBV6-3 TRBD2 CASSYSFSGSGETQYF
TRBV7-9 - CASRDLTDLNTEAFF
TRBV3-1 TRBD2 CASSQLAGGPSNEQFF
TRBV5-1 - CASRRGDTEAFF
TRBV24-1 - CATSDLTRANEQFF
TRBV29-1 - CSVEYILWQETQYF
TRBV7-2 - CASSLGPYRNNEQFF
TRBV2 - CASSRGLSVREQYF
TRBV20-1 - CSAETGKSKPQHF
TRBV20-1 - CSARVPGQRLYEQYF
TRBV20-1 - CSAQRGNEETQYF